The next 9 T cell receptor beta chains were all read from a single sample in a study of T-cell reconstitution after alpha-beta-depleted transplantation in children. Unique molecular identifiers featured in how the TCRbeta library was prepared. Via MiXCR, TCRdb re-called the PCR reads, giving one row per CDR3 protein. This sample has about 470,000 distinct CDR3 sequences; roughly 44% occur once, and the top ten carry 27%. The sequenced sample was PBMCs, obtained before TCRalphabeta/CD19-depleted stem cell transplant. The receptors derive from a girl aged 2-10 years with aplastic anemia, due to receive a stem cell transplant.

The CDR3 region is CASSPRGRPETQYF. In nucleotides, the CDR3 is TGTGCCAGCAGCCCAAGGGGCCGACCGGAGACCCAGTACTTC. The chain carries TRBV5-5 and TRBJ2-5; maybe TRBD1 (5 bases). The CDR3 totals 14 residues. Germline V lookup: CDR1 SGHKS, CDR2 YYEKEE (reference sequence). V was pared by 4 bases and J by 5 bases, with 15 bases between.

The V call is TRBV10-3, the J call TRBJ1-5; D remains ambiguous. CDR1 and CDR2 (germline): ENHRY, SYGVKD. The CDR3 loop spans 15 amino acids. V lost 10 bases to trimming and J lost 0 bases, with 16 bases between them. The CDR3 protein is CATAYGINSNQPQHF. For the CDR3, the DNA is TGTGCCACCGCCTACGGGATAAATAGCAATCAGCCCCAGCATTTT.

This clonotype was counted many times. The V gene is TRBV5-1, the J gene TRBJ2-3, with D hard to call. Trimming left V 1 base short and J 2 bases short, with 14 bases between. This CDR3 has 16 residues. CDR1 and CDR2 (germline): SGHRS, YFSETQ. The CDR3 protein is CASSLSSRTLTDTQYF. For the CDR3, the DNA is TGCGCCAGCAGCTTGAGCTCTCGGACCCTCACAGATACGCAGTATTTT. Complete variable domain (other parts from reference TRBV5-1 and TRBJ2-3): KAGVTQTPRYLIKTRGQQVTLSCSPISGHRSVSWYQQTPGQGLQFLFEYFSETQRNKGNFPGRFSGRQFSNSRSEMNVSTLELGDSALYLCASSLSSRTLTDTQYFGPGTRLTVL.

This chain uses TRBV15 with TRBJ1-1; D is unresolved. The CDR3 is 13 residues long. The ends were cut back, 1 base at V and 1 base at J, with 4 bases in the middle. Germline assignment: CDR1 LNHNV and CDR2 YYDKDF (reference sequence). DNA for the CDR3: TGTGCCACCAGCAGAGGGGGGAACACTGAAGCTTTCTTT. Protein: CATSRGGNTEAFF.

Concerning this clonotype: This sequence may be a read error, since a much larger clone differs from it by one base. The J gene is TRBJ2-1, the V gene TRBV12-3 or TRBV12-4, with TRBD1 identical over 12 bases. The CDR3 has 15 residues. CDR3 sequence reads: CASSPGTGGLNGQFF. For the CDR3, the DNA is TGTGCCAGCAGTCCCGGGACAGGGGGCCTAAATGGGCAGTTCTTC.

V gene TRBV20-1 combines with J gene TRBJ1-6, with 7 nucleotides matching TRBD1. The V and J ends lost 7 bases and 7 bases, in that order; junction bases with no gene match: 16. This CDR3 has 16 residues. Germline CDR1 is DFQATT and CDR2 is SNEGSKA (reference sequence). The CDR3, as DNA: TGCAGTGTCCAACTATACCGACAGGGCTGGAATTCACCCCTCCACTTT. Translation: CSVQLYRQGWNSPLHF.

This clonotype was found a few times. The chain has TRBV27 and TRBJ1-2, with D perhaps matching TRBD1 (5 bases). CDR1 is MNHEY and CDR2 is SMNVEV in the germline V gene (reference sequence). With 2 bases removed from V and 4 bases from J, the gap between germline ends came to 14 bases. The CDR3 spans 15 residues. CDR3 DNA: TGTGCCAGCAGTTTAATTGCAGGGAAGACCTATGGCTACACCTTC. Protein sequence: CASSLIAGKTYGYTF.

The gene calls are TRBV29-1 and TRBJ2-7; D is unresolved. This CDR3 comprises 11 residues. CDR1 is SQVTM and CDR2 is ANQGSEA in the germline V gene. V was trimmed by 7 bases and J by 5 bases, leaving 12 bases between them. The CDR3: CSAQDFDEQYF. The CDR3 region has the DNA TGCAGCGCTCAGGATTTCGACGAGCAGTACTTC.

The CDR3 is CASSLVGGSSSYNEQFF. The CDR3 bases are TGTGCCAGCAGCTTAGTAGGGGGATCTAGCTCCTACAATGAGCAGTTCTTC. V usage is TRBV7-9 and J usage is TRBJ2-1, with D maybe TRBD1 (6 bases). In germline, CDR1 is SEHNR, CDR2 FQNEAQ (reference sequence). V lost 1 base to trimming and J lost 0 bases, with 13 bases between them. The CDR3 covers 17 residues.